This T cell receptor (beta chain) was captured in a study of control samples from healthy donors and cancer patients. The assay was immunoSEQ multiplex PCR, and TCRdb's table has in-frame clones only and misses some. The sample lists roughly 92,000 clones; roughly nine tenths were seen once. Germline CDR1 and CDR2: KGHSH and LQKENI. The CDR3 sequence is 17 residues long. V shed 0 bases, J shed 4 bases, and the junction held 10 bases outside the gene matches. This clonotype was obtained from a woman aged 50 to 65 in good health. Sequencing was performed on blood. This chain links TRBV18 with TRBJ2-5, with TRBD2 matching over 8 bases. CDR3 sequence: CASSPPGLAGRSETQYF. The CDR3, as DNA: TGTGCCAGCTCACCACCTGGTCTAGCGGGTAGATCAGAGACCCAGTACTTC.